The 10 T cell receptor beta chains in this list originate from one sample, sequenced in a study of cytomegalovirus exposure and HLA in healthy donors. This PCR relied on a set of 60 Vbeta primers and 13 Jbeta primers. The assay was immunoSEQ multiplex PCR, and TCRdb's table has in-frame clones only and misses some. The sample has about 80,000 clones, around 77% seen once. Sequences were obtained from PBMCs. These receptors came from a man aged 50 to 59 in good health and CMV-seronegative.

The chain is built from TRBV2 and TRBJ1-6; 8 bases are shared with TRBD1. There are 15 residues in the CDR3. In germline, CDR1 is SNHLY, CDR2 FYNNEI. V shed 9 bases and J 9 bases; nucleotides not matched to a gene: 13. The CDR3 protein is CASKWGQATGSPLHF. The DNA for the CDR3 is TGTGCCAGTAAGTGGGGACAGGCAACTGGTTCACCCCTCCACTTT. Based on the CDR3 plus reference TRBV2 and TRBJ1-6, the full variable domain is EPEVTQTPSHQVTQMGQEVILRCVPISNHLYFYWYRQILGQKVEFLVSFYNNEISEKSEIFDDQFSVERPDGSNFTLKIRSTKLEDSAMYFCASKWGQATGSPLHFGNGTRLTVT.

The genes are TRBV9 and TRBJ1-6; 7 nucleotides align to TRBD1. Germline CDR1 reads SGDLS; CDR2 reads YYNGEE. The V gene end was trimmed by 3 bases and the J gene end by 7 bases; junction bases not matched to a gene: 1. The CDR3 covers 13 residues. This chain's CDR3 is CASSEGQNSPLHF. Written as DNA, the CDR3 is TGTGCCAGCAGCGAGGGACAGAATTCACCCCTCCACTTT.

Remarks on this clone: Germline is not matched at one junction end, which may reflect a read error. The chain uses TRBV14 and TRBJ2-7; 8 nucleotides match TRBD1. The CDR3 is made up of 11 amino acids. Germline CDR1 reads SGHDN; CDR2 reads FVKESK. This CDR3 reads CASSHGQGRKF. The CDR3 DNA sequence: TGTGCCAGCAGCCATGGACAGGGACGGAAATTC.

This chain links TRBV7-2 with TRBJ2-7, with TRBD1 as a possible D gene (5 bases). The germline gives CDR1 SGHTA, CDR2 FQGNSA. V shed 1 base and J shed 6 bases, with 13 bases lying between them. The CDR3 spans 14 residues. DNA for the CDR3: TGTGCCAGCAGCTTAGAGCGACAGCGTACCGAGCAGTACTTC. This gives the protein CASSLERQRTEQYF.

The chain uses TRBV27 and TRBJ2-7; TRBD2 is a possible D gene (5 bases). Germline CDR1 MNHEY, CDR2 SMNVEV (reference sequence). The CDR3 loop spans 14 amino acids. V shed 6 bases and J shed 4 bases, with 16 bases lying between them. The CDR3 DNA is TGTGCCAGCAGACGGACTTACGGCCCGTACGAGCAGTACTTC. Translation: CASRRTYGPYEQYF.

V gene TRBV10-3 combines with J gene TRBJ2-5; 11 nucleotides agree with TRBD2. From germline, CDR1 is ENHRY and CDR2 SYGVKD. Unmatched junction bases numbered 5, after V lost 6 bases and J lost 2 bases. The CDR3 runs to 15 residues. CDR3 loop: CAISDIAGGQETQYF. In DNA, the CDR3 is TGTGCCATCAGCGACATAGCGGGGGGGCAAGAGACCCAGTACTTC.

This clone was seen a single time. The J gene is TRBJ2-7, the V gene TRBV18, with TRBD1 identical over 9 bases. The CDR3 has 14 residues. Germline V CDR1 and CDR2: KGHSH, LQKENI. Trimming removed 4 bases from V and 5 bases from J; junction bases left unmatched: 6. CDR3 nucleotides: TGTGCCAGCTCACTTGGGACAGGGATGAACGAGCAGTACTTC. Protein product: CASSLGTGMNEQYF.

The chain is built from TRBV7-6 and TRBJ1-2; unclear D gene. Germline V CDR1 and CDR2: SGHVS, FNYEAQ. Trimming removed 2 bases from V and 6 bases from J, with 10 bases in between. The CDR3 consists of 13 residues. CDR3 residues: CASSLNPEDGYTF. CDR3 coding DNA: TGTGCCAGCAGCTTAAATCCTGAGGATGGCTACACCTTC.

The chain combines TRBV4-1 with TRBJ2-1; 12 positions agree with TRBD2. The CDR3 totals 16 residues. Germline V gene lookup returns CDR1 MGHRA and CDR2 YSYEKL. V lost 0 bases to trimming and J lost 5 bases; unmatched junction nucleotides: 2. The CDR3 bases are TGCGCCAGCAGCCAAGATAGGACTAGCGGGGACAATGAGCAGTTCTTC. Protein product: CASSQDRTSGDNEQFF.

This sequence joins TRBV11-2 and TRBJ2-2; 9 bases map to TRBD2. Germline CDR1 is SGHAT and CDR2 is FQNNGV. V shed 2 bases, J shed 1 base, and the junction held 8 bases outside the gene matches. The CDR3 is 18 residues long. The CDR3 nucleotides are TGTGCCAGCAGCTTACGTGGTAGCGGGGGTTTGAACACCGGGGAGCTGTTTTTT. It yields the protein CASSLRGSGGLNTGELFF. The whole variable domain, filled in from reference TRBV11-2 and TRBJ2-2, reads EAGVAQSPRYKIIEKRQSVAFWCNPISGHATLYWYQQILGQGPKLLIQFQNNGVVDDSQLPKDRFSAERLKGVDSTLKIQPAKLEDSAVYLCASSLRGSGGLNTGELFFGEGSRLTVL.